The T cell receptor (beta chain) under discussion was sequenced for a study of T cells after yellow fever vaccination. TCRdb re-analysed the 5' RACE reads in MiXCR, keeping a single row per CDR3 protein. The sample has some 73,000 distinct CDR3 sequences, just under 8% seen once. There are a few counts of this clonotype. CDR3 length: 13 residues. Per the germline V gene, CDR1 is MNHEY and CDR2 is SMNVEV (reference sequence). The V end lost 5 bases, the J end lost 1 base, and 9 bases lay between the germline ends. The clonotype was recovered from a man aged 25 to 40 who received the YFV17D yellow fever vaccine. Sequences were derived from CD8+ T cells sorted from PBMCs, sampled on the day of the yellow fever booster vaccination. V gene TRBV27 combines with J gene TRBJ2-7; D perhaps matches TRBD2 (6 bases). The CDR3 spells CASSPDYSYEQYF. The CDR3 nucleotides read TGTGCCAGCAGTCCGGACTATTCCTACGAGCAGTACTTC.